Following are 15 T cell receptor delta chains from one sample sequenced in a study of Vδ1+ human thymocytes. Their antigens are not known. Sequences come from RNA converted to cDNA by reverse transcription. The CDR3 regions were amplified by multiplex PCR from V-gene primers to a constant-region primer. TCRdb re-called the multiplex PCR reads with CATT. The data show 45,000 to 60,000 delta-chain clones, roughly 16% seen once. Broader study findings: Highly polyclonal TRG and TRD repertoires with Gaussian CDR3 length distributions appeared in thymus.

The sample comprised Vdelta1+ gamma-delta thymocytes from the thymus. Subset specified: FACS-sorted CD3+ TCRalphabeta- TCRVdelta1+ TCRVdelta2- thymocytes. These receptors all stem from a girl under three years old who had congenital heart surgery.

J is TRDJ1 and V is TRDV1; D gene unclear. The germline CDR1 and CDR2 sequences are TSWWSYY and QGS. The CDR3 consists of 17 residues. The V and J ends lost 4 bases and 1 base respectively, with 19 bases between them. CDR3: CALGAGLPKSTTDKLIF. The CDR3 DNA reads TGTGCTCTTGGGGCCGGCCTCCCTAAGTCAACCACCGATAAACTCATCTTT.

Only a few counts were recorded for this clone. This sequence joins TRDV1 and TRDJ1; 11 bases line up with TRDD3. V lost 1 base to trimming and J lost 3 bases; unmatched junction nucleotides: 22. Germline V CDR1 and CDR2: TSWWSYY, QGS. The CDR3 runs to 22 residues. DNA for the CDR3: TGTGCTCTTGGGGAACCCCCTTTCCTAGCTGGGGGATACCCCTTAAGGCCCGATAAACTCATCTTT. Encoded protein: CALGEPPFLAGGYPLRPDKLIF.

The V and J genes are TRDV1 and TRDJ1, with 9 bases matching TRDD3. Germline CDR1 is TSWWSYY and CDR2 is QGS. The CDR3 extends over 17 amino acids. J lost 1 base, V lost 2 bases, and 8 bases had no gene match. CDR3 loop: CALGENTGGRVTDKLIF. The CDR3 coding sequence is TGTGCTCTTGGGGAAAATACTGGGGGAAGGGTCACCGATAAACTCATCTTT.

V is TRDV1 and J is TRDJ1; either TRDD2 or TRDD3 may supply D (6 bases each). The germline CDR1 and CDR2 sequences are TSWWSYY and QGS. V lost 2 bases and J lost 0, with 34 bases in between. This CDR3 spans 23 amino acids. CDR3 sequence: CALGENLAPSRRCPGEYTDKLIF. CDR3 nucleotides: TGTGCTCTTGGGGAAAACCTCGCGCCTTCCCGCCGCTGTCCGGGGGAATACACCGATAAACTCATCTTT.

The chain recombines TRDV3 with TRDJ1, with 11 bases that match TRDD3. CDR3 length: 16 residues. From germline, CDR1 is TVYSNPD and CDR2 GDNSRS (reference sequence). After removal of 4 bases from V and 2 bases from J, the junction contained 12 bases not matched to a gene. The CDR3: CASMYWGIFPTDKLIF. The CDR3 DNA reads TGTGCCTCCATGTACTGGGGGATATTCCCAACCGATAAACTCATCTTT. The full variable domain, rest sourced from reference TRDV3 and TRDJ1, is CDKVTQSSPDQTVASGSEVVLLCTYDTVYSNPDLFWYRIRPDYSFQFVFYGDNSRSEGADFTQGRFSVKHILTQKAFHLVISPVRTEDSATYYCASMYWGIFPTDKLIFGKGTRVTVEP.

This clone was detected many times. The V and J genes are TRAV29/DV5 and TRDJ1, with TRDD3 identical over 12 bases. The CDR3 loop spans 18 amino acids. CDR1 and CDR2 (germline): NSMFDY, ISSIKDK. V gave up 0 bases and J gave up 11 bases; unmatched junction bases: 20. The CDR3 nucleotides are TGTGCAGCAAGCGGAGGCCTACTGGGGGATACCCGATGGTGGTGGCTCATCTTT. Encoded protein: CAASGGLLGDTRWWWLIF.

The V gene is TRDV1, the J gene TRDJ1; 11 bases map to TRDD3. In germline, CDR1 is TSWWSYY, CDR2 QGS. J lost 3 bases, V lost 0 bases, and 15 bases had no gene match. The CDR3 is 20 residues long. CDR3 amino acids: CALGELKSWGILSFPDKLIF. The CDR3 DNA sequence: TGTGCTCTTGGGGAACTCAAGTCCTGGGGGATACTGAGTTTCCCCGATAAACTCATCTTT.

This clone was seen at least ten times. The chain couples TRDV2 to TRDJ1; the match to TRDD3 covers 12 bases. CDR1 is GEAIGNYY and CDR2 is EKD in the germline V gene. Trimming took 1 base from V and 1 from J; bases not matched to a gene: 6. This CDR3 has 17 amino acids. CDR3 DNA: TGTGCCTGTGACACTCCCTGGGGGATACGCTGCACCGATAAACTCATCTTT. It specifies CACDTPWGIRCTDKLIF.

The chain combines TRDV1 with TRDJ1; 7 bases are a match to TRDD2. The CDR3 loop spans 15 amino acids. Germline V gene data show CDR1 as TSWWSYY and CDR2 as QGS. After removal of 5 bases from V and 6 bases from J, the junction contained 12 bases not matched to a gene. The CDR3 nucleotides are TGTGCTCTTGGGCCGAAGGGTTCCTACAACAATAAACTCATCTTT. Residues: CALGPKGSYNNKLIF.

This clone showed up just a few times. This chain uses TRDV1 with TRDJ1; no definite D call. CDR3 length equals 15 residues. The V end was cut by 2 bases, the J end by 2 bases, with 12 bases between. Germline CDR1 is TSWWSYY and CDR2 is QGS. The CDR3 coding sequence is TGTGCTCTTGGGGAAGTTTTCCCGTCGACCGATAAACTCATCTTT. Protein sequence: CALGEVFPSTDKLIF.

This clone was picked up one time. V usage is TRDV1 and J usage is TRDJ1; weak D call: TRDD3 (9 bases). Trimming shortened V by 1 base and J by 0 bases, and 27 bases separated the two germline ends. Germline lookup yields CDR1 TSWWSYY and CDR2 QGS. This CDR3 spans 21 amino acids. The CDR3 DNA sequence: TGTGCTCTTGGGGAACCTCTTCCTACGACTGGGGGAGCCGCCTACACCGATAAACTCATCTTT. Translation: CALGEPLPTTGGAAYTDKLIF.

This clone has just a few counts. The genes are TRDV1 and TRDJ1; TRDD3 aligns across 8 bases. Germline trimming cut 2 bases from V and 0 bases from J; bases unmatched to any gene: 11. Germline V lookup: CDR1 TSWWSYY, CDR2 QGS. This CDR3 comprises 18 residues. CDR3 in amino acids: CALGETVPLLGDTDKLIF. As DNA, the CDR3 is TGTGCTCTTGGGGAAACGGTCCCCTTACTGGGGGACACCGATAAACTCATCTTT.

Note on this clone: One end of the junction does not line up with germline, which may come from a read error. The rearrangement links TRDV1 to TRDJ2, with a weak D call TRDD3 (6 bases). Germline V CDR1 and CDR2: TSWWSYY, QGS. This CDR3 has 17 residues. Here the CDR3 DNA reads TGTGCTCTCGCCATCCGTCTGGGGTGGAGTTTGACGGCACAACTCTTCTTT. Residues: CALAIRLGWSLTAQLFF.

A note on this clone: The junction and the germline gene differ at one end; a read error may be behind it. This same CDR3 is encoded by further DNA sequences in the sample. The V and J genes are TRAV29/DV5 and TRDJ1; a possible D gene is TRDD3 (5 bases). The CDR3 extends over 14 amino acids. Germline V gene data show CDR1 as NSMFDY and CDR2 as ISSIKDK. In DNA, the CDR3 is TGTGCGGCAAGCCCTTTTGTGGGGACCGATAAACTCATCTTT. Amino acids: CAASPFVGTDKLIF. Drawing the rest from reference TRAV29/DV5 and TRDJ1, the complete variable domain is DQQVKQNSPSLSVQEGRISILNCDYTNSMFDYFLWYKKYPAEGPTFLISISSIKDKNEDGRFTVFLNKSAKHLSLHIVPSQPGDSAVYFCAASPFVGTDKLIFGKGTRVTVEP.

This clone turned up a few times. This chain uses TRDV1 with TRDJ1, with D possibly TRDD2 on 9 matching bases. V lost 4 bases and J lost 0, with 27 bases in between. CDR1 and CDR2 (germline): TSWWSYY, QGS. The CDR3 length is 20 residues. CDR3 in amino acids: CALGGGLPTLGDLHTDKLIF. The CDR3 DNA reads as TGTGCTCTTGGGGGGGGCCTTCCTACCCTGGGGGACCTTCACACCGATAAACTCATCTTT.